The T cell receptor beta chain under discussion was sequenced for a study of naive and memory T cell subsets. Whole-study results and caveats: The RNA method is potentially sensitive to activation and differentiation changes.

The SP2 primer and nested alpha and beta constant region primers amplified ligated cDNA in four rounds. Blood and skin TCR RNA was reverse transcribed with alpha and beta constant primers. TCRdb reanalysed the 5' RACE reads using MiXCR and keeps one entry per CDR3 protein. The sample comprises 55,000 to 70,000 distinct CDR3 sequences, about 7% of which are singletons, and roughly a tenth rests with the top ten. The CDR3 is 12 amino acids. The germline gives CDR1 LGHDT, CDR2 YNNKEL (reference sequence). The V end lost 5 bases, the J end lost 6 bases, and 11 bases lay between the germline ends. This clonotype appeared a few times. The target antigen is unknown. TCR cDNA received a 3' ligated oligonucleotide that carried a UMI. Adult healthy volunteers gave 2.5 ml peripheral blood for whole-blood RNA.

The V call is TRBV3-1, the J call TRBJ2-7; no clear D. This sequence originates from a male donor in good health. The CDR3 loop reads CASSFSIGEQYF. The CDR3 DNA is TGTGCCAGCAGCTTCAGTATAGGCGAGCAGTACTTC.